One sample yielded the 29 T cell receptor beta chains listed below, sequenced in a study of T cell repertoires in cytomegalovirus infection. The antigens of these receptors remain unknown. TCRdb used MiXCR to reprocess the reads, holding one entry per CDR3 protein. The data show roughly 920,000 distinct CDR3 sequences, approximately 31% seen once. The sequences come from cultured CD8+ T cells from PBMCs, collected from culture after CMV antigen stimulation. The receptors originated from a human donor in good health (CMV status not recorded). Some clones in this sample may be carry-over from other donors' samples.

The J gene is TRBJ1-2, the V gene TRBV12-3 or TRBV12-4, with 8 positions matching TRBD1. The CDR3 is 15 amino acids. Germline trimming cut 5 bases from V and 6 bases from J; bases unmatched to any gene: 11. For the CDR3, the DNA is TGTGCCAGCAGTCCAGGACAGGGACTTAAGGATGGCTACACCTTC. Translation: CASSPGQGLKDGYTF.

This chain joins TRBV4-2 and TRBJ1-4, with no clear D. The germline CDR1 and CDR2 sequences are LGHNA and YNFKEQ. The CDR3 extends over 11 amino acids. V was pared by 3 bases and J by 7 bases, with 3 bases between. CDR3 DNA sequence: TGTGCCAGCAGCCAGTCTGAAAAACTGTTTTTT. Amino acids: CASSQSEKLFF.

This clonotype came up many times. The chain recombines TRBV7-2 with TRBJ2-7, with TRBD2 as a possible D gene (7 bases). The V and J ends lost 3 bases and 3 bases respectively, with 15 bases between them. The CDR3 has 15 amino acids. Germline V gene data show CDR1 as SGHTA and CDR2 as FQGNSA. In DNA, the CDR3 is TGTGCCAGCAGCTTCTACCAGGGAGGGGGCTACGAGCAGTACGTC. Amino acid sequence: CASSFYQGGGYEQYV.

This clonotype was counted only a few times. This CDR3 is CASSARDSRETQYF. The CDR3 bases are TGTGCCAGCAGCGCACGGGACAGTCGAGAGACCCAGTACTTC. The rearrangement uses TRBV7-9 and TRBJ2-5; 7 nucleotides match TRBD1. With 5 bases clipped from V and 4 bases from J, the junction kept 7 bases outside the gene matches. Germline V gene data show CDR1 as SEHNR and CDR2 as FQNEAQ (reference sequence). This CDR3 spans 14 amino acids.

This clonotype has only a few counts. V gene TRBV5-1 combines with J gene TRBJ2-1; 8 bases are shared with TRBD2. The germline CDR1 and CDR2 sequences are SGHRS and YFSETQ. With V trimmed by 0 bases and J by 10 bases, 6 bases remained unmatched. The CDR3 spans 14 residues. The CDR3 loop is CASSLAGGKREQFF. The CDR3 region has the DNA TGCGCCAGCAGCTTGGCGGGGGGGAAAAGGGAGCAGTTCTTC.

The chain joins TRBV6-6 to TRBJ2-1, with a possible D match to TRBD2 (6 bases). The CDR3 contains 17 residues. Trimming took off 6 bases at V and 6 bases at J, with 24 bases between the two ends. The germline gives CDR1 MNHNY, CDR2 SVGAGI (reference sequence). The CDR3 DNA reads as TGTGCCAGCAGCTCAACCTCCGGGACTCTTCTTGTCAATGAGCAGTTCTTC. As protein: CASSSTSGTLLVNEQFF.

There are a few counts of this clonotype. This chain links TRBV4-1 with TRBJ2-2; D perhaps matches TRBD2 (6 bases). Germline CDR1 reads MGHRA; CDR2 reads YSYEKL. The V gene lost 0 bases and the J gene lost 3 bases, with 17 bases spanning the gap. The CDR3 totals 18 residues. CDR3 nucleotides: TGCGCCAGCAGCCAAGATTTGGGCCCCGGACTATACACCGGGGAGCTGTTTTTT. This codes for CASSQDLGPGLYTGELFF.

This clonotype has ten or more counts. CDR3: CASSSSSPPGNTEAFF. As DNA, the CDR3 is TGTGCCAGCAGCTCCTCCAGTCCCCCAGGGAACACTGAAGCTTTCTTT. The chain has TRBV7-2 and TRBJ1-1; no firm D call. Germline loops: CDR1 SGHTA, CDR2 FQGNSA. V was shortened by 4 bases and J by 1 base, with 16 bases between the two germline ends. This CDR3 region has 16 residues.

A few counts support this clonotype. The chain joins TRBV6-2 or TRBV6-3 to TRBJ2-2; 8 positions agree with TRBD1. The trim removed 6 bases at V and 7 bases at J, leaving 10 bases unmatched. The length of the CDR3 is 15 residues. Germline V gives CDR1 MNHEY, CDR2 SVGEGT. CDR3 sequence: CASSYQTGVNGELFF. DNA of the CDR3: TGTGCCAGCAGCTACCAGACAGGGGTCAACGGGGAGCTGTTTTTT.

CDR3: CAISESGGQNYQPQHF. The DNA of the CDR3 is TGTGCCATCAGTGAGTCCGGAGGGCAGAATTATCAGCCCCAGCATTTT. V and J are TRBV10-3 and TRBJ1-5; D not certain. CDR3 length equals 16 residues. V shed 0 bases and J shed 5 bases, with 14 bases lying between them. Germline-derived CDR1 and CDR2 are ENHRY and SYGVKD.

The chain has TRBV7-9 and TRBJ2-1; D is possibly TRBD2 (7 bases). The germline CDR1 and CDR2 sequences are SEHNR and FQNEAQ (reference sequence). This CDR3 has 18 amino acids. Trimming cost V 7 bases and J 7 bases, with 29 bases left between them. The CDR3 reads CASTHYDGGRATGNEQFF. In nucleotides, the CDR3 is TGTGCCAGCACCCACTACGACGGGGGGCGCGCAACGGGAAATGAGCAGTTCTTC.

The rearrangement joins TRBV27 to TRBJ2-1; a weak D match, TRBD2 (5 bases). CDR1 is MNHEY, CDR2 SMNVEV, per germline (reference sequence). Trimming took off 2 bases at V and 10 bases at J, with 15 bases between the two ends. The CDR3 is 14 residues long. Here the CDR3 DNA reads TGTGCCAGCAGTTTAATAGCGTCAAGTAGGGAGCAGTTCTTC. Protein product: CASSLIASSREQFF.

The V gene is TRBV20-1, the J gene TRBJ2-7, with D hard to call. Germline lookup yields CDR1 DFQATT and CDR2 SNEGSKA (reference sequence). The ends were cut back, 3 bases at V and 7 bases at J, with 13 bases in the middle. The CDR3 length is 12 residues. Here the CDR3 DNA reads TGCAGTGCTAGGGGCGGTATGGGGGAGCAGTACGTC. Translating gives CSARGGMGEQYV.

At least ten counts were recorded for this clonotype. This chain joins TRBV7-9 and TRBJ2-5; D tentatively fits TRBD1 or TRBD2 (5 bases each). The germline V and J ends were trimmed by 5 bases and 4 bases, with 26 bases remaining between them. The CDR3 covers 18 residues. Germline CDR1 SEHNR, CDR2 FQNEAQ (reference sequence). The CDR3 region has the DNA TGTGCCAGCAGCCCCAAAACGCCGGGACCCTCCAGGAGAGAGACCCAGTACTTC. Translating gives CASSPKTPGPSRRETQYF.

This sequence joins TRBV5-1 and TRBJ2-7; TRBD1 matches at 7 bases. The CDR3 spans 16 residues. V lost 5 bases to trimming and J lost 0 bases; unmatched junction nucleotides: 11. CDR1 is SGHRS, CDR2 YFSETQ, per germline. The CDR3 bases are TGCGCCAGCAGATCAACAGAGGGACAGTACTCCTACGAGCAGTACTTC. Its translation: CASRSTEGQYSYEQYF.

This clonotype was counted once. The genes are TRBV19 and TRBJ2-1; D ambiguous. CDR1 is LNHDA and CDR2 is SQIVND in the germline V gene (reference sequence). The V and J ends lost 7 bases and 1 base respectively, with 17 bases between them. This CDR3 region has 16 residues. CDR3 DNA sequence: TGTGCCAGTACCTCGTCGGTCGACCATTCCTACAATGAGCAGTTCTTC. Translation: CASTSSVDHSYNEQFF.

Comments on this clonotype: Relative to the germline gene, one junction end is altered; a read error may explain this. The chain has TRBV7-3 and TRBJ2-3; 12 positions agree with TRBD1. CDR1 is SGHTA and CDR2 is FQGTGA in the germline V gene. This CDR3 has 16 residues. DNA of the CDR3: TGTGCCGGCAGCTGGGGACAGGGGGCGCTCACAGATACGCAGTATTTT. Translated: CAGSWGQGALTDTQYF.

This clonotype showed up many times. This chain connects TRBV7-2 to TRBJ2-1, with 8 bases aligning to TRBD2. The V segment lost 5 bases and the J segment 4 bases; nucleotides outside the gene matches: 4. CDR1 and CDR2 (germline): SGHTA, FQGNSA. The CDR3 spans 14 residues. The CDR3 DNA is TGTGCCAGCAGCATAATAGCGGGGTACAATGAGCAGTTCTTC. This translates into CASSIIAGYNEQFF.

The chain has TRBV12-3 or TRBV12-4 and TRBJ2-1, with 8 bases lining up with TRBD2. With 2 bases clipped from V and 9 bases from J, the junction kept 6 bases outside the gene matches. This CDR3 contains 14 residues. In nucleotides, the CDR3 is TGTGCCAGCAGTTTAAAGCGGGGGCAGAGTGAGCAGTTCTTC. Translation gives CASSLKRGQSEQFF.

The sample holds a few counts of this clonotype. The chain is built from TRBV5-1 and TRBJ1-1; 7 bases are a match to TRBD1. V shed 0 bases and J 0 bases; nucleotides not matched to a gene: 8. This CDR3 has 17 amino acids. Germline CDR1 reads SGHRS; CDR2 reads YFSETQ. CDR3 region: CASSLAHPGQLNTEAFF. In DNA, the CDR3 is TGCGCCAGCAGCTTGGCGCACCCGGGACAGTTGAACACTGAAGCTTTCTTT.

J is TRBJ2-2 and V is TRBV28; maybe TRBD2 (6 bases). From germline, CDR1 is MDHEN and CDR2 SYDVKM. CDR3 length: 15 amino acids. V was cut by 2 bases and J by 4 bases, with 11 bases left in between. CDR3 coding DNA: TGTGCCAGCAGTTTAGTCATCGGGGGCACCGGGGAGCTGTTTTTT. This sequence encodes CASSLVIGGTGELFF.

This clonotype was counted a few times. The chain combines TRBV5-4 with TRBJ2-5; 10 bases line up with TRBD1. Per germline, CDR1 SGHNT and CDR2 YYREEE (reference sequence). Trimming took 4 bases from V and 4 from J; bases not matched to a gene: 10. The CDR3 length is 16 residues. CDR3 sequence reads: CASSTGDRGYVETQYF. Here the CDR3 DNA reads TGTGCCAGCAGCACTGGGGACAGGGGATACGTAGAGACCCAGTACTTC.

V and J are TRBV6-5 and TRBJ2-3, with 9 bases that match TRBD1. Germline V CDR1 and CDR2: MNHEY, SVGAGI. The CDR3 is 13 residues long. The J segment lost 4 bases and the V segment lost 5 bases, leaving 1 base of the junction unmatched. The CDR3 coding sequence is TGTGCCAGCAGTACAGGGGGCGCAGATACGCAGTATTTT. Residues: CASSTGGADTQYF.

CDR3 nucleotide sequence: TGTGCCAGCAGTCCTCATTTGGGGGGGATGAACACTGAAGCTTTCTTT. Translation gives CASSPHLGGMNTEAFF. This chain links TRBV6-2 or TRBV6-3 with TRBJ1-1; TRBD1 is a possible D gene (5 bases). Germline values: CDR1 MNHEY, CDR2 SVGEGT. This CDR3 spans 16 amino acids. Trimming pared 5 bases from V and 0 bases from J, leaving 16 bases between.

This clonotype was counted between two and nine times. This chain connects TRBV6-1 to TRBJ1-1, with D unresolved. V was pared by 3 bases and J by 2 bases, with 10 bases between. The CDR3 is made up of 14 amino acids. Germline loops: CDR1 MNHNS, CDR2 SASEGT. DNA of the CDR3: TGTGCCAGCAGTGAGCGCAGAGTCAACACTGAAGCTTTCTTT. Amino acid sequence: CASSERRVNTEAFF.

The V gene is TRBV6-8, the J gene TRBJ2-2, with D tentatively TRBD1 (5 bases). Germline V gene data show CDR1 as MNHGY and CDR2 as SAAAGT. The CDR3 covers 17 residues. V lost 7 bases and J 4 bases, leaving 22 bases between the germline ends. The CDR3, as DNA: TGTGCCAGCACCCCCCTTGGGGCAGGAAGGGGCACCGGGGAGCTGTTTTTT. Translated, it gives CASTPLGAGRGTGELFF.

This rearrangement joins TRBV6-2 or TRBV6-3 to TRBJ2-3; D is tentatively TRBD1 or TRBD2 (5 bases each). Germline assignment: CDR1 MNHEY and CDR2 SVGEGT. The CDR3 loop spans 15 amino acids. V was cut by 4 bases and J by 2 bases, with 13 bases left in between. The CDR3 region is CASSFPGRLTDTQYF. In nucleotides, the CDR3 is TGTGCCAGCAGTTTTCCGGGACGACTCACAGATACGCAGTATTTT.

There are a few counts of this clonotype. V gene TRBV27 combines with J gene TRBJ2-7; D may be TRBD1 (5 bases). The CDR3 spans 14 residues. CDR1 MNHEY and CDR2 SMNVEV come from the germline V gene (reference sequence). V dropped 0 bases and J dropped 2 bases, with 8 bases sitting between them. CDR3 residues: CASSLSVGAYEQYF. CDR3 bases: TGTGCCAGCAGTTTATCGGTAGGGGCCTACGAGCAGTACTTC.

The chain uses TRBV18 and TRBJ2-2; weak D call: TRBD1 (6 bases). Germline V lookup: CDR1 KGHSH, CDR2 LQKENI. Trimming cost V 0 bases and J 7 bases, with 9 bases left between them. CDR3 size: 14 residues. The CDR3 nucleotides are TGTGCCAGCTCACCACCGGGGGCTTACGGGGAGCTGTTTTTT. Amino acids: CASSPPGAYGELFF.